The 10 T cell receptor beta chains below were found in one sample sequenced in a study of OX40 agonist ivuxolimab in advanced cancers. The library was prepared using the immunoSEQ multiplex PCR assay. The immuneACCESS repertoire file appears here via TCRdb, limited to in-frame rearrangements. These files lack a portion of the clones; in checked studies, under half of the deficit traces to unresolved V genes, and the cause of the others is not known. This sample comprises 25,000 to 35,000 clones, about 88% of them detected only once. The ten largest clones capture 38% of the sample. This specimen consisted of CD4+ or CD8+ T cells sorted from blood, obtained in a trial of the OX40 agonist ivuxolimab. The receptor set was obtained from an adult with an advanced solid tumor such as melanoma, head and neck, liver or kidney cancer.

The gene calls are TRBV2 and TRBJ1-2; 7 bases align to TRBD1. This CDR3 contains 12 residues. CDR1 and CDR2 (germline): SNHLY, FYNNEI. V was clipped by 2 bases and J by 6 bases; unmatched bases: 0. The CDR3 reads CASSETGDGYTF. The CDR3 coding sequence is TGTGCCAGCAGTGAAACAGGGGATGGCTACACCTTC.

With respect to this clone: Germline and junction disagree at one end, which may indicate a read error. This chain connects TRBV7-7 to TRBJ1-5; D ambiguous. This CDR3 contains 13 residues. Germline loops: CDR1 SSHAT, CDR2 FNYEAQ (reference sequence). CDR3 sequence: CASSIGLGQPQHF. In DNA, the CDR3 is TGTGCTAGCAGTATAGGTCTAGGTCAGCCCCAGCATTTT. The full variable domain, completed using reference TRBV7-7 and TRBJ1-5, is GAGVSQSPRYKVTKRGQDVTLRCDPISSHATLYWYQQALGQGPEFLTYFNYEAQPDKSGLPSDRFSAERPEGSISTLTIQRTEQRDSAMYRCASSIGLGQPQHFGDGTRLSIL.

The CDR3 DNA reads TGTGCCAGCAGCTTAGTCTCCACCGTTCACGAGCAGTACTTC. As protein: CASSLVSTVHEQYF. This chain uses TRBV5-5 with TRBJ2-7; no clear D gene. The CDR3 is 14 amino acids. Germline V lookup: CDR1 SGHKS, CDR2 YYEKEE (reference sequence). Trimming stripped 2 bases from V and 5 bases from J, with 14 bases between.

The sample holds a few counts of this clone. The chain couples TRBV7-8 to TRBJ2-7; no reliable D call. CDR1 and CDR2 (germline): SGHVS, FQNEAQ. The V end lost 1 base, the J end lost 0 bases, and 4 bases lay between the germline ends. The CDR3 loop spans 13 amino acids. The CDR3 sequence is CASSLGRSYEQYF. The DNA for the CDR3 is TGTGCCAGCAGCTTAGGCCGCTCCTACGAGCAGTACTTC.

The chain joins TRBV5-4 to TRBJ2-7, with a possible D match to TRBD1 (6 bases). V gave up 6 bases and J gave up 3 bases, with 13 bases separating them. The CDR3 is made up of 13 amino acids. Per germline, CDR1 SGHNT and CDR2 YYREEE (reference sequence). CDR3 nucleotide sequence: TGTGCCAGCACGGTCAGGGGAAGCTACGAGCAGTACTTC. Its translation is CASTVRGSYEQYF.

V and J are TRBV13 and TRBJ2-4, with TRBD2 matching over 7 bases. J lost 7 bases, V lost 6 bases, and 12 bases had no gene match. The CDR3 has 15 residues. The V gene's germline CDR1 is PRHDT and CDR2 FYEKMQ (reference sequence). The chain's CDR3 is CASSLSRGLLNIQYF. The DNA of the CDR3 is TGTGCCAGCAGTTTATCGAGGGGACTATTGAACATTCAGTACTTC.

The J gene is TRBJ2-1, the V gene TRBV7-2; possibly TRBD1 for D (5 bases). The germline V gene encodes CDR1 SGHTA and CDR2 FQGNSA. V was trimmed by 3 bases and J by 9 bases, leaving 9 bases between them. The CDR3 runs to 12 residues. CDR3 protein: CASSFDRGEQFF. DNA for the CDR3: TGTGCCAGCAGCTTCGATAGGGGTGAGCAGTTCTTC.

The chain carries TRBV29-1 and TRBJ2-1; 14 bases match TRBD2. The CDR3 contains 18 residues. CDR1 and CDR2 (germline): SQVTM, ANQGSEA. J lost 0 bases, V lost 3 bases, and 7 bases had no gene match. The CDR3 sequence: CSVDHWTSGGSSYNEQFF. For the CDR3, the DNA is TGCAGCGTTGACCACTGGACTAGCGGGGGGAGCTCCTACAATGAGCAGTTCTTC.

With respect to this clone: The junction shows a germline mismatch at one end, possibly a read error. The V and J genes are TRBV15 and TRBJ2-7, with D maybe TRBD2 (5 bases). The CDR3 totals 13 residues. In germline, CDR1 is LNHNV, CDR2 YYDKDF (reference sequence). This CDR3 reads CATSRGAGVPYSF. Written as DNA, the CDR3 is TGTGCCACCAGCAGGGGTGCCGGGGTACCGTACTCATTC.

V is TRBV10-1 and J is TRBJ1-5, with a tentative D call TRBD1 (6 bases). This CDR3 is built from 13 residues. Germline CDR1 reads WNHNN; CDR2 reads SYGVQD (reference sequence). Trimming shortened V by 7 bases and J by 5 bases, and 12 bases separated the two germline ends. The CDR3 coding sequence is TGCGCCAGCAAAGACAGGCCCTATCAGCCCCAGCATTTT. Its protein product is CASKDRPYQPQHF.